This TCR beta chain was retrieved from a study of blood T cell repertoires in COVID-19. Assay used: immunoSEQ multiplex PCR; TCRdb lists only in-frame clones, some missing. This table has 200,000 to 250,000 clones, 84% appearing once. CDR3 length equals 13 residues. V shed 4 bases and J shed 5 bases, with 11 bases lying between them. CDR1 and CDR2 from the germline V gene are MDHEN and SYDVKM. The sequenced sample consisted of PBMCs or T cells enriched from blood (not recorded which). The chain combines TRBV28 with TRBJ1-1; possibly TRBD1 for D (5 bases). This TCR was recovered from a woman aged 40 to 50 who had recovered from COVID-19. CDR3 sequence: CASSYGGRTEAFF. The CDR3 DNA is TGTGCCAGCAGTTACGGGGGGAGAACTGAAGCTTTCTTT.